The TCR beta chain described here comes from a study of cytomegalovirus exposure and HLA in healthy donors. Study results and caveats: It was likely that a cluster of highly shared sequence variants was a sequencing artifact. Investigators reported under 200 TCR beta chains as tied to cytomegalovirus.

The germline V gene has CDR1 SGHTA and CDR2 FQGNSA. V lost 6 bases, J lost 8 bases, and 16 bases lay in between. This CDR3 region has 14 residues. This clone has only one observation. Antigen specificity is unknown. Vbeta (60) and Jbeta (13) primers were used in the PCR. Libraries were prepared by immunoSEQ multiplex PCR; TCRdb keeps only in-frame clonotypes and omits some of them. The sample contains more than 140,000 clones, roughly 85% of which appear only once. The chain couples TRBV7-2 to TRBJ1-4; D may be TRBD1 (6 bases). The sequence derives from a male donor in good health and CMV-seronegative. The specimen was PBMCs. The CDR3 nucleotides read TGTGCCAGCAGACAAACAGGGCATTCGGAAAAACTGTTTTTT. It is translated as CASRQTGHSEKLFF. Variable domain in full (rest from reference TRBV7-2 and TRBJ1-4): GAGVSQSPSNKVTEKGKDVELRCDPISGHTALYWYRQSLGQGLEFLIYFQGNSAPDKSGLPSDRFSAERTGGSVSTLTIQRTQQEDSAVYLCASRQTGHSEKLFFGSGTQLSVL.